This section outlines one T cell receptor (beta chain) sequence together with its context. CDR1 is GTSNPN, CDR2 SVGIG, per germline (reference sequence). The J segment lost 4 bases and the V segment lost 3 bases, leaving 11 bases of the junction unmatched. This CDR3 contains 16 residues. This sample is part of a study of T cell changes during pregnancy in multiple sclerosis. Sequenced by immunoSEQ multiplex PCR; TCRdb stores in-frame clones only, minus some. The sample gives approximately 84,000 clones, 94% of which show up once; roughly 2.5% is in the top ten. This sequence was found in a female donor with multiple sclerosis, enrolled in a pregnancy study. The chain is built from TRBV30 and TRBJ2-3; TRBD2 matches at 9 bases. This specimen consisted of peripheral blood, obtained in the third trimester of pregnancy. CDR3 sequence: CAWSLNLAGAADTQYF. The DNA of the CDR3 is TGTGCCTGGAGCCTAAATTTAGCGGGGGCGGCAGATACGCAGTATTTT.